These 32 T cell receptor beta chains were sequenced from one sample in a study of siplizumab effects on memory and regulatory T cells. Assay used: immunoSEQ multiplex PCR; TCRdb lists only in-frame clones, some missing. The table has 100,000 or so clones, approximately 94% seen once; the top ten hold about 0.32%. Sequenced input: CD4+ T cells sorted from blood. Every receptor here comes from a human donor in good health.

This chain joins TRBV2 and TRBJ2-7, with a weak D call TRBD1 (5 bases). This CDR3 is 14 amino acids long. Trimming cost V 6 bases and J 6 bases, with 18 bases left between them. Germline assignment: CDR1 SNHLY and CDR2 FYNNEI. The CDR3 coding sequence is TGTGCCAGCAGGACAATCCAGGGTTCGAGCGAGCAGTACTTC. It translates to CASRTIQGSSEQYF.

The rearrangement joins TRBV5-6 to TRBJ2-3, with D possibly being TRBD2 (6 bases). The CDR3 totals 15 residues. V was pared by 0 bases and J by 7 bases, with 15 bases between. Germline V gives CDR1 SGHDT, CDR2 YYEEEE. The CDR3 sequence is CASSLASALGNTQYF. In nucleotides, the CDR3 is TGTGCCAGCAGCTTGGCTAGCGCCCTAGGCAATACGCAGTATTTT. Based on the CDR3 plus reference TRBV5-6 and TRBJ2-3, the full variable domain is DAGVTQSPTHLIKTRGQQVTLRCSPKSGHDTVSWYQQALGQGPQFIFQYYEEEERQRGNFPDRFSGHQFPNYSSELNVNALLLGDSALYLCASSLASALGNTQYFGPGTRLTVL.

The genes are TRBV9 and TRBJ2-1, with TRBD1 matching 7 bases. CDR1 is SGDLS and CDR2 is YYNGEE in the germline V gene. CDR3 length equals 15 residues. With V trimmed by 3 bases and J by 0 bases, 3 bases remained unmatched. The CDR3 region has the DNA TGTGCCAGCAGCGGATCAGGGGGCTCCTACAATGAGCAGTTCTTC. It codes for CASSGSGGSYNEQFF.

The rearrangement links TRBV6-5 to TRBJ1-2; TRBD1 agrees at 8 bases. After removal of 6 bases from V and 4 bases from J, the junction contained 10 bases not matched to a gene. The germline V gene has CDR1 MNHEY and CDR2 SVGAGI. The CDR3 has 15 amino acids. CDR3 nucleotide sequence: TGTGCCAGCAGATCACAGGGGGGAGGGGGCTATGGCTACACCTTC. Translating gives CASRSQGGGGYGYTF.

The DNA of the CDR3 is TGTGCCGGCCCAATCGCCTCCCGGGGCGTCTACGAGCAGTACTTC. Translated, it gives CAGPIASRGVYEQYF. The chain is built from TRBV21-1 and TRBJ2-7. TRBV21-1 is noted as a pseudogene. The CDR3 has 15 residues.

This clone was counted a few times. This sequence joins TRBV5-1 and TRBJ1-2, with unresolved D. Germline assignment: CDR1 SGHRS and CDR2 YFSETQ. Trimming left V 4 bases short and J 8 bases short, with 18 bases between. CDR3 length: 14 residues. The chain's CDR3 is CASSSFGDLWGYTF. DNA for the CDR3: TGCGCCAGCAGCAGTTTCGGGGATCTTTGGGGCTACACCTTC.

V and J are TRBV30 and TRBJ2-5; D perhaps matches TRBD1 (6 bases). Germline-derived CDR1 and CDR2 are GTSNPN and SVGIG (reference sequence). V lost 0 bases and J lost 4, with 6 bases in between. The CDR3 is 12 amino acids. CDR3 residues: CAWSVQGETQYF. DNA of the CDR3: TGTGCCTGGAGTGTACAGGGAGAGACCCAGTACTTC.

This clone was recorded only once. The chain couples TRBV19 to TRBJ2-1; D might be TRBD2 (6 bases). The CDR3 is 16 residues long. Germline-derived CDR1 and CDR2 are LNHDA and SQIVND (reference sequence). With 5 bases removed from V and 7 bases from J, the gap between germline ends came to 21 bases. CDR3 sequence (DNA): TGTGCCAGTAGTGGATTCCTTCCGGGGGTTCGGAATGAGCAGTTCTTC. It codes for CASSGFLPGVRNEQFF.

The DNA for the CDR3 is TGTGCCAGCAGCTTATATGGCGGAGGGGGAGATACGCAGTATTTT. Translated, it gives CASSLYGGGGDTQYF. The rearrangement uses TRBV7-2 and TRBJ2-3; TRBD1 or TRBD2 may be the D gene (6 bases each). The CDR3 length is 15 residues. From germline, CDR1 is SGHTA and CDR2 FQGNSA. V lost 2 bases to trimming and J lost 5 bases, with 14 bases between them.

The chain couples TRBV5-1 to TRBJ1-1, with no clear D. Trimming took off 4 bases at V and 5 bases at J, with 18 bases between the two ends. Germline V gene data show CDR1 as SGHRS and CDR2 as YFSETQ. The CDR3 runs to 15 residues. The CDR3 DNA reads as TGCGCCAGCAGCGACACTGATCTAAAAACAACTGAAGCTTTCTTT. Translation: CASSDTDLKTTEAFF.

As DNA, the CDR3 is TGCAGCGTGCGACCAGGACCGGCTAGGGACACTGAAGCTTTCTTT. This translates into CSVRPGPARDTEAFF. The chain recombines TRBV29-1 with TRBJ1-1; D not resolved. Trimming left V 6 bases short and J 3 bases short, with 20 bases between. The length of the CDR3 is 15 residues. Germline V lookup: CDR1 SQVTM, CDR2 ANQGSEA.

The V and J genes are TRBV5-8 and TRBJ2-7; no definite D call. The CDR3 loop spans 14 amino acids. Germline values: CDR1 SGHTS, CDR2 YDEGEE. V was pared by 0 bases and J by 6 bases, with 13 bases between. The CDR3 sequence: CASSLAPLTGEQYF. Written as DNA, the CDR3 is TGTGCCAGCAGCTTGGCCCCCCTAACGGGCGAGCAGTACTTC. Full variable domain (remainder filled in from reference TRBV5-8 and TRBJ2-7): EAGVTQSPTHLIKTRGQQATLRCSPISGHTSVYWYQQALGLGLQFLLWYDEGEERNRGNFPPRFSGRQFPNYSSELNVNALELEDSALYLCASSLAPLTGEQYFGPGTRLTVT.

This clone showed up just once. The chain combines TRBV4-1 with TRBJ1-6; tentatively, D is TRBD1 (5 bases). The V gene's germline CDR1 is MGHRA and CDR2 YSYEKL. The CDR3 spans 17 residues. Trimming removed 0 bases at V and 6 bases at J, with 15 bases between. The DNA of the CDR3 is TGCGCCAGCAGCCAAGAGGGGGGTCGGGTCCTTAATTCACCCCTCCACTTT. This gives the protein CASSQEGGRVLNSPLHF.

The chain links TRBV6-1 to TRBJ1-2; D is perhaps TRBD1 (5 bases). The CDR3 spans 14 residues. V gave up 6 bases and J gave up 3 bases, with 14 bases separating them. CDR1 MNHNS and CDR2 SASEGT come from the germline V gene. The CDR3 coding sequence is TGTGCCAGCAGAGAAAGGGGCTTGGACTATGGCTACACCTTC. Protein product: CASRERGLDYGYTF.

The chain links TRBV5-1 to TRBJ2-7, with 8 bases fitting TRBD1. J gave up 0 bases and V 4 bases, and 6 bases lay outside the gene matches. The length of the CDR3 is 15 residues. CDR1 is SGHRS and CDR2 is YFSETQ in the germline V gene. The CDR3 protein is CASSDGGTGSYEQYF. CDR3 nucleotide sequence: TGCGCCAGCAGCGATGGAGGGACAGGCTCCTACGAGCAGTACTTC.

The CDR3 loop is CASSIGSGTGRELAKNIQYF. The DNA of the CDR3 is TGTGCCAGCAGTATAGGATCCGGGACAGGGAGGGAATTAGCCAAAAACATTCAGTACTTC. The chain carries TRBV27 and TRBJ2-4, with TRBD1 matching 9 bases. Trimming took 5 bases from V and 0 from J; bases not matched to a gene: 17. The CDR3 totals 20 residues. Germline CDR1 and CDR2: MNHEY and SMNVEV (reference sequence).

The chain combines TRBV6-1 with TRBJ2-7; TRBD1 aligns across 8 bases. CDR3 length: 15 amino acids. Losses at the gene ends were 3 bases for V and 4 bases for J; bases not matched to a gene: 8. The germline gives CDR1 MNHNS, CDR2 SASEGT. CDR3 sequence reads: CASSERQGPAYEQYF. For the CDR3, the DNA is TGTGCCAGCAGTGAGAGACAGGGGCCCGCATACGAGCAGTACTTC.

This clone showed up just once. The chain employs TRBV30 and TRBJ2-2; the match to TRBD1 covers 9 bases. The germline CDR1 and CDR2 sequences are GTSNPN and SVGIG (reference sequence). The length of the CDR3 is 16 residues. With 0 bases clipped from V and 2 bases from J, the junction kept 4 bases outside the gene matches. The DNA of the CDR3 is TGTGCCTGGAGTGTACTGGGACAGGGTAACACCGGGGAGCTGTTTTTT. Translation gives CAWSVLGQGNTGELFF.

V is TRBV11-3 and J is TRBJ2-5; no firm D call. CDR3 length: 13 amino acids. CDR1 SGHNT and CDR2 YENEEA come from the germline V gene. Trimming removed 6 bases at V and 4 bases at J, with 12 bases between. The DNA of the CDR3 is TGTGCCAGCAGTCCCGGTTCTGGAGAGACCCAGTACTTC. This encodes CASSPGSGETQYF.

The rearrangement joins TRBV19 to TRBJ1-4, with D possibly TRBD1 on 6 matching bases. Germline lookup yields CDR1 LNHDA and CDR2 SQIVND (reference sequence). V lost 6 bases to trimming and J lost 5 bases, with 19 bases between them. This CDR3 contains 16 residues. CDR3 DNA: TGTGCCAGTAGACCCGGATTGGGACACAACAATGAAAAACTGTTTTTT. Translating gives CASRPGLGHNNEKLFF.

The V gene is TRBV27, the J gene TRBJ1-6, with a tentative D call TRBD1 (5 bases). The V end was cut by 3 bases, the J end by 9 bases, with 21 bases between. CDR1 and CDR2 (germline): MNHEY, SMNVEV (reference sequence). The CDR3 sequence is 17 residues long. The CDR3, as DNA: TGTGCCAGCAGTTTTCGAGCGGGGACTGGGGATTTTTCACCCCTCCACTTT. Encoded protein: CASSFRAGTGDFSPLHF.

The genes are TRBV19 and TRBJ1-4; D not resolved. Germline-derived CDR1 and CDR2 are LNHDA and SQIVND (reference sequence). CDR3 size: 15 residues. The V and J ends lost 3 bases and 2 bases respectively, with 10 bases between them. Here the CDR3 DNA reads TGTGCCAGTAGTATTCGGGTCTCCACTAATGAAAAACTGTTTTTT. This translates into CASSIRVSTNEKLFF.

The CDR3 DNA sequence: TGTGCCAGCAGCGCCGGGACCCGCAAGGACGAGCAGTACTTC. Translated: CASSAGTRKDEQYF. J is TRBJ2-7 and V is TRBV9; D might be TRBD1 or TRBD2, each matching 5 bases. Germline CDR1 reads SGDLS; CDR2 reads YYNGEE. The V end lost 3 bases, the J end lost 5 bases, and 15 bases lay between the germline ends. The CDR3 totals 14 residues.

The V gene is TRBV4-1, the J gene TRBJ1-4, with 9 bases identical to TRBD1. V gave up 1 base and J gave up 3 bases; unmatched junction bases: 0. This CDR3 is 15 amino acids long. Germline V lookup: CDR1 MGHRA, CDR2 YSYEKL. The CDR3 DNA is TGCGCCAGCAGCCAAGGGACAGGGGCTAATGAAAAACTGTTTTTT. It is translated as CASSQGTGANEKLFF.

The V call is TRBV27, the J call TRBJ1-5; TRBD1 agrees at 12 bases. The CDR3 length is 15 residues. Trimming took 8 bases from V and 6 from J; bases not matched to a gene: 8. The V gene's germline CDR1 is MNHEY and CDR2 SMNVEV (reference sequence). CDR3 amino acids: CASRVGTGGGQPQHF. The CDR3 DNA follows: TGTGCCAGCCGGGTAGGGACAGGGGGCGGTCAGCCCCAGCATTTT.

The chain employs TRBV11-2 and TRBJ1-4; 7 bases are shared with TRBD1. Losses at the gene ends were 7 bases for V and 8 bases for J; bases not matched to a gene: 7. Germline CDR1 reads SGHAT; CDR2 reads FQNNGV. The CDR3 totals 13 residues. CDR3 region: CASKTGVREKLFF. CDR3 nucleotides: TGTGCCAGCAAAACAGGGGTTCGGGAAAAACTGTTTTTT.

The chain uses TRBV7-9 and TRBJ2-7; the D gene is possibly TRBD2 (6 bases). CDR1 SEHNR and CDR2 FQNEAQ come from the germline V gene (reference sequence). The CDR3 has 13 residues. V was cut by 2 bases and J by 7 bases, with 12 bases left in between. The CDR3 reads CASSLRGAGEQYF. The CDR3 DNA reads TGTGCCAGCAGCTTACGCGGGGCGGGTGAGCAGTACTTC.

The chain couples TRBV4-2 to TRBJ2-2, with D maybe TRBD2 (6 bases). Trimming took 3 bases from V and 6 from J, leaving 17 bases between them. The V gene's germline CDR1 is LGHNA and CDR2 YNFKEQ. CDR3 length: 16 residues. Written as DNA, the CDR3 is TGTGCCAGCAGCCAGGACTACCGCCCTTCTCCCGGGGAGCTGTTTTTT. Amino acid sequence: CASSQDYRPSPGELFF.

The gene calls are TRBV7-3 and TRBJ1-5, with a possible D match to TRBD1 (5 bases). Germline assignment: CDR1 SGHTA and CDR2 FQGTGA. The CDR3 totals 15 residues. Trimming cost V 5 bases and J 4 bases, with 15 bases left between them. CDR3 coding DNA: TGTGCCAGCAGCAACTGCTGGGGCGCAAATCAGCCCCAGCATTTT. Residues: CASSNCWGANQPQHF.

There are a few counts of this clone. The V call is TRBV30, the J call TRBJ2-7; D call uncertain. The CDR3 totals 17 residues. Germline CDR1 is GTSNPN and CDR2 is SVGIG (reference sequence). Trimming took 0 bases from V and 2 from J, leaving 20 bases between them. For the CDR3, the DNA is TGTGCCTGGAGTGTAGCTTACGAAACAGATAAACCCTACGAGCAGTACTTC. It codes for CAWSVAYETDKPYEQYF.

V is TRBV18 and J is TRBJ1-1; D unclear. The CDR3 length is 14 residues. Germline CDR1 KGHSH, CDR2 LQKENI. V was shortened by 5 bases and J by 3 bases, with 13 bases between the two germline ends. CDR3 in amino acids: CASSGVGIDTEAFF. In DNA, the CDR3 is TGTGCCAGCTCAGGAGTGGGCATAGACACTGAAGCTTTCTTT.

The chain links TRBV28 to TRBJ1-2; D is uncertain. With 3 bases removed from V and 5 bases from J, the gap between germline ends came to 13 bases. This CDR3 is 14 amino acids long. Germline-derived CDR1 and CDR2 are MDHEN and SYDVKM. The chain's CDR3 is CASSFPAPYYGYTF. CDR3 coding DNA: TGTGCCAGCAGTTTCCCCGCGCCCTATTATGGCTACACCTTC.